The sequence of this T cell receptor (beta chain) was determined in a study of OX40 agonist ivuxolimab in advanced cancers. Study-wide findings and caveats: There were, on average, more expanded clones in CD8+ T cells than in CD4+. Antigen targets of the expanded peripheral T cells went undetermined.

Details on this clone: What it binds is unknown.

Measured with immunoSEQ multiplex PCR; TCRdb has only the in-frame clones, and not every one. The sample gives 70,000 to 95,000 clones, around four fifths of which show up once; under 0.8% is in the top ten. This specimen was CD4+ or CD8+ T cells sorted from blood, taken in a trial of the OX40 agonist ivuxolimab. This clonotype originated in an adult with an advanced solid tumor such as melanoma, head and neck, liver or kidney cancer.

This CDR3 reads CASSSPYVLEKLFF. In nucleotides, the CDR3 is TGTGCCAGCAGTTCCCCATATGTATTGGAAAAACTGTTTTTT. The rearrangement links TRBV28 to TRBJ1-4; D not resolved. The ends were cut back, 4 bases at V and 8 bases at J, with 14 bases in the middle. The germline gives CDR1 MDHEN, CDR2 SYDVKM. The CDR3 extends over 14 amino acids. Looking up the rest from reference TRBV28 and TRBJ1-4 gives the full variable domain: DVKVTQSSRYLVKRTGEKVFLECVQDMDHENMFWYRQDPGLGLRLIYFSYDVKMKEKGDIPEGYSVSREKKERFSLILESASTNQTSMYLCASSSPYVLEKLFFGSGTQLSVL.